This is a list of T cell receptor beta chains from one sample in a study of T cells in Graves' hyperthyroidism and ophthalmopathy. TCRdb independently ran MiXCR on the multiplex PCR reads; one entry per CDR3 protein. The table has about 540,000 distinct CDR3 sequences, about half seen once. Sequencing was performed on peripheral blood or thyroid tissue (not recorded which). The receptors were sampled from a woman younger than 30 with Graves' hyperthyroidism. The CDR3 runs from the conserved cysteine through the conserved F or W. D genes are given only for firm matches. Expanded clones get a size class; other rows say once, few or many, or leave the size out.

cdr3_nt,cdr3_aa,clone_size,v_call,cdr3_length,d_call,j_call
TGTGCCAGCTGGAGGACTAGCGGGAGTCGCGAGCAGTACTTC,CASWRTSGSREQYF,few,TRBV10-3,14,TRBD2,TRBJ2-7
TGTGCCAGCAGTTACCCCGGACCTACCCACGAAGGGAACACCATATATTTT,CASSYPGPTHEGNTIYF,few,TRBV6-5,17,-,TRBJ1-3
TGCGCCAGCAGCTCCCCGGGCACGCGAGATCAGCCCCAGCATTTT,CASSSPGTRDQPQHF,once,TRBV5-1,15,-,TRBJ1-5
TGCAGTGCTAGAGAAGACGGAAATTCACCCCTCCACTTT,CSAREDGNSPLHF,-,TRBV20-1,13,-,TRBJ1-6
TGTGCCAGCAGCCTAGCGGGACCCTACGAGCAGTACTTC,CASSLAGPYEQYF,many,TRBV7-8,13,TRBD2,TRBJ2-7
TGTGCCAGCAGCCGCCGGACAGGACCCTACGAGCAGTACTTC,CASSRRTGPYEQYF,-,TRBV7-2,14,TRBD1,TRBJ2-7
TGTGCCTCCGAGAGGGCCTACAGTGATCAGCCCCAGCATTTT,CASERAYSDQPQHF,many,TRBV7-8,14,-,TRBJ1-5
TGTGCCAGCAGTCCCCAGGGTGCATACCTCTACGAGCAGTACTTC,CASSPQGAYLYEQYF,few,TRBV12-3/TRBV12-4,15,-,TRBJ2-7
TGCGCCAGCAGCCGGGCCCGCGGCAGGGGCAGCGAGCAGTACTTC,CASSRARGRGSEQYF,-,TRBV7-9,15,-,TRBJ2-7
TGTGCCAGCAGTGTTTCCGGGAGGGGCTCCTACGAGCAGTACTTC,CASSVSGRGSYEQYF,-,TRBV2,15,TRBD2,TRBJ2-7
TGTGCCAGCAGCTTATCCAGACAGAACTATGGCTACACCTTC,CASSLSRQNYGYTF,many,TRBV7-2,14,-,TRBJ1-2
TGCAGCGTTGCCAGAGGGACAGGACGACTCTACGAGCAGTACTTC,CSVARGTGRLYEQYF,many,TRBV29-1,15,TRBD1,TRBJ2-7
TGTGCCAGCAGTGAGATGCGGACCATAACCGGGGAGCTGTTTTTT,CASSEMRTITGELFF,-,TRBV2,15,-,TRBJ2-2
TGTGCTAGTGGGGAAGGGGCCCCCCTCGGCTACACCTTC,CASGEGAPLGYTF,-,TRBV12-5,13,-,TRBJ1-2
TGCAGCGTTGATTCCGGGTCCAACGTCCTGACTTTC,CSVDSGSNVLTF,-,TRBV29-1,12,-,TRBJ2-6
TGCAGCGTTTGGAGGGGGGACACTGAAGCTTTCTTT,CSVWRGDTEAFF,-,TRBV29-1,12,-,TRBJ1-1
TGCAGTGCTGGCCGGGTTGGGACCCAGTACTTC,CSAGRVGTQYF,few,TRBV20-1,11,-,TRBJ2-5
TGTGCCAGCAGCTTAGAGGGTGGTTTTTCACCCCTCCACTTT,CASSLEGGFSPLHF,many,TRBV7-8,14,-,TRBJ1-6
TGTGCCAGCAGCGGCGGACAGTCCGATCAGCCCCAGCATTTT,CASSGGQSDQPQHF,-,TRBV9,14,-,TRBJ1-5
TGCGCCAGCAGCTTGAGAATAACAGGGTGTGATAATTCACCCCTCCACTTT,CASSLRITGCDNSPLHF,-,TRBV5-1,17,-,TRBJ1-6
TGTGCCAGCAGCCAGCAGGGCGGGGAAGAGACCCAGTACTTC,CASSQQGGEETQYF,-,TRBV7-6,14,-,TRBJ2-5
TGTGCCAGCAGTGCTCCTCGGACAGGGGGGTATGGCTACACCTTC,CASSAPRTGGYGYTF,-,TRBV25-1,15,TRBD1,TRBJ1-2
TGTGCCAGCAGCCGGACTAGCGGGAGGGCCGGAGAGACCCAGTACTTC,CASSRTSGRAGETQYF,many,TRBV7-9,16,TRBD2,TRBJ2-5
TGTGCCACCGGGATGGGCAGGAGCGATGAAAAACTGTTTTTT,CATGMGRSDEKLFF,many,TRBV10-3,14,-,TRBJ1-4
TGTGCCAGCAGCGTAGGCGGGACAGGGAAAGAGACCCAGTACTTC,CASSVGGTGKETQYF,-,TRBV9,15,TRBD1,TRBJ2-5
TGCAGCGGGGGGCAGGGGACTTCCTATGGCTACACCTTC,CSGGQGTSYGYTF,-,TRBV29-1,13,-,TRBJ1-2
TGCGCCAGCAGCTCGGCCGGGACAGGGACCGGGGAGCTGTTTTTT,CASSSAGTGTGELFF,-,TRBV5-1,15,TRBD1,TRBJ2-2
TGTGCCAGCAGTTTGGCGGGGGCGATCTATGGCTACACCTTC,CASSLAGAIYGYTF,-,TRBV12-3/TRBV12-4,14,-,TRBJ1-2
TGTGCCAGCAGCGCCCCACGGGGCGAAACTAATGAAAAACTGTTTTTT,CASSAPRGETNEKLFF,-,TRBV25-1,16,-,TRBJ1-4
TGTGCCAGCAACAGCCCGGGATCACCCCTCCACTTT,CASNSPGSPLHF,once,TRBV25-1,12,-,TRBJ1-6
TGCAGTGCTAGAGTCGGCGCGGTGGGTACCCACGAGCAGTACTTC,CSARVGAVGTHEQYF,-,TRBV20-1,15,-,TRBJ2-7
TGTGCCAGCAGCCAGAAGATCGTGAGGGGACGGAACACTGAAGCTTTCTTT,CASSQKIVRGRNTEAFF,few,TRBV14,17,-,TRBJ1-1
TGTGCCAGCAGCCAAGCCCCCCGGCTAGCGGGACCCTACGAGCAGTACTTC,CASSQAPRLAGPYEQYF,-,TRBV7-9,17,TRBD2,TRBJ2-7
TGCAGCTTGGAGGGAGGGTTCTCCTACGAGCAGTACTTC,CSLEGGFSYEQYF,-,TRBV29-1,13,TRBD2,TRBJ2-7
TGCGCCAGCAGCATCGGGACAGGGAAAGAGACCCAGTACTTC,CASSIGTGKETQYF,few,TRBV5-1,14,TRBD1,TRBJ2-5
TGTGCCAGCAGCGAGAGGGGAGCCGCGAACACCGGGGAGCTGTTTTTT,CASSERGAANTGELFF,-,TRBV9,16,-,TRBJ2-2
TGTGCCAGCAGCCCCAGGACTAGCGAAACGTACGAGCAGTACTTC,CASSPRTSETYEQYF,-,TRBV7-9,15,TRBD2,TRBJ2-7
TGTGCCAGCAGTTTGGGGCCAGGGGGTGGCTACACCTTC,CASSLGPGGGYTF,few,TRBV12-3/TRBV12-4,13,TRBD1,TRBJ1-2
TGTGCCAGCAGTGAATTGGGGCGTAATTCACCCCTCCACTTT,CASSELGRNSPLHF,many,TRBV2,14,-,TRBJ1-6
TGCAGTAGCAGACAGCCCAATCAGCCCCAGCATTTT,CSSRQPNQPQHF,-,TRBV20-1,12,-,TRBJ1-5
TGTGCCATCCACCAGTCCGGCACCGGGGAGCTGTTTTTT,CAIHQSGTGELFF,once,TRBV10-3,13,-,TRBJ2-2
TGCGCCAGCAGTGAGTTGAGGGACAGGGTTGAAAAACTGTTTTTT,CASSELRDRVEKLFF,many,TRBV10-2,15,TRBD1,TRBJ1-4
TGTGCCAGCAGTTATGAGGGGGCGCGCACTGAAGCTTTCTTT,CASSYEGARTEAFF,-,TRBV6-5,14,TRBD1,TRBJ1-1
TGTGCCACCACAGGGAATGATGATGAAAAACTGTTTTTT,CATTGNDDEKLFF,few,TRBV10-3,13,-,TRBJ1-4
TGTGCCAGCAGAAGGGGACAGGGGAAGTACGAGCAGTACTTC,CASRRGQGKYEQYF,-,TRBV10-3,14,TRBD1,TRBJ2-7
TGTGCCACCAGTGATTCACTAGCGGTAGTGAACACCGGGGAGCTGTTTTTT,CATSDSLAVVNTGELFF,many,TRBV24-1,17,TRBD2,TRBJ2-2
TGTGCCAGCAGTGGGGTCCCGGGACAGGGACAAGAGACCCAGTACTTC,CASSGVPGQGQETQYF,many,TRBV2,16,TRBD1,TRBJ2-5
TGTGCCACCCGAGGACAGGGTGATCAGCCCCAGCATTTT,CATRGQGDQPQHF,-,TRBV2,13,TRBD1,TRBJ1-5
TGTGCCAGCAGCTTGGGTTTGGGGAAGAGAGACACTGAAGCTTTCTTT,CASSLGLGKRDTEAFF,few,TRBV11-1,16,-,TRBJ1-1
TGTGCCATCAGGGATGACAGGGATTTGGAGACCCAGTACTTC,CAIRDDRDLETQYF,many,TRBV10-3,14,TRBD1,TRBJ2-5
TGTGCCATCAGTACCGGGACAGGCGGCTACTATGGCTACACCTTC,CAISTGTGGYYGYTF,many,TRBV10-3,15,TRBD1,TRBJ1-2
TGTGCCACCAGCAGAGATTCCACCGGGAGGTCACCCCTCCACTTT,CATSRDSTGRSPLHF,-,TRBV15,15,-,TRBJ1-6
TGTGCCACCAGCAGAGATCAAAGGCGCTCTGGAAACACCATATATTTT,CATSRDQRRSGNTIYF,many,TRBV15,16,-,TRBJ1-3
TGTGCCAGCAAGGAGGGCGGTCAGCCCCAGCATTTT,CASKEGGQPQHF,-,TRBV12-3/TRBV12-4,12,-,TRBJ1-5
TGCAGTGCTAGAGATCCGCGGGGGCTGAACACTGAAGCTTTCTTT,CSARDPRGLNTEAFF,-,TRBV20-1,15,-,TRBJ1-1